Following are 6 T cell receptor beta chains from one sample sequenced in a study of blood T cell repertoires in COVID-19. Repertoires were generated with immunoSEQ multiplex PCR, while TCRdb's copy carries only in-frame clones and drops some. This table has about 120,000 clones, less than 85% appearing once. The sample consisted of peripheral blood. These receptors were collected from a man aged 25 to 45 with acute or convalescent COVID-19.

A few counts support this clone. V usage is TRBV5-5 and J usage is TRBJ2-1; D may be TRBD2 (6 bases). Per the germline V gene, CDR1 is SGHKS and CDR2 is YYEKEE (reference sequence). CDR3 length: 15 residues. The V end lost 2 bases, the J end lost 6 bases, and 15 bases lay between the germline ends. The CDR3 DNA is TGTGCCAGCAGCTTCGCCCCCCGCGGGACCAATGAGCAGTTCTTC. Protein sequence: CASSFAPRGTNEQFF.

V usage is TRBV4-3 and J usage is TRBJ1-2, with 10 positions matching TRBD1. Per the germline V gene, CDR1 is LGHNA and CDR2 is YSLEER. The CDR3 spans 20 residues. V trimming: 0 bases; J trimming: 1 base; junction bases outside the gene matches: 14. The CDR3 here is CASSQDPGFGQGDLNYGYTF. In nucleotides, the CDR3 is TGCGCCAGCAGCCAAGATCCGGGGTTTGGACAGGGGGACCTTAACTATGGCTACACCTTC.

This clone has only a few counts. The V call is TRBV29-1, the J call TRBJ2-7; 8 bases map to TRBD1. The CDR3 length is 14 residues. Per the germline V gene, CDR1 is SQVTM and CDR2 is ANQGSEA. Unmatched junction bases numbered 11, after V lost 6 bases and J lost 4 bases. The CDR3 nucleotides read TGCAGCGTAGTCCGTACCGGGACAGGATACGAGCAGTACTTC. Translated, it gives CSVVRTGTGYEQYF.

Remarks on this clone: Its ends do not fully match the called genes, so a read error is possible. The genes are TRBV5-4 and TRBJ1-1; D gene unclear. In germline, CDR1 is SGHNT, CDR2 YYREEE (reference sequence). The CDR3 is 14 amino acids. The CDR3 DNA reads TGTGCCAGCACCTTGGTTGGCGGGGTCACTGAAGCTTTCTTT. It yields the protein CASTLVGGVTEAFF.

The V gene is TRBV29-1, the J gene TRBJ2-2; TRBD2 matches at 9 bases. CDR3 length: 13 residues. From germline, CDR1 is SQVTM and CDR2 ANQGSEA. V gave up 5 bases and J gave up 5 bases; unmatched junction bases: 3. The CDR3 sequence: CSVQTSGTGELFF. Written as DNA, the CDR3 is TGCAGCGTTCAGACTAGCGGAACCGGGGAGCTGTTTTTT.

This clone appeared a few times. The rearrangement uses TRBV9 and TRBJ2-6; TRBD2 might be the D (6 bases). Germline lookup yields CDR1 SGDLS and CDR2 YYNGEE. CDR3 size: 16 residues. The germline V and J ends were trimmed by 5 bases and 0 bases, with 12 bases remaining between them. The CDR3, as DNA: TGTGCCAGCAGTTGGGGGAGGAGCTCTGGGGCCAACGTCCTGACTTTC. Encoded protein: CASSWGRSSGANVLTF. Supplemented by reference TRBV9 and TRBJ2-6, the full variable domain reads DSGVTQTPKHLITATGQRVTLRCSPRSGDLSVYWYQQSLDQGLQFLIQYYNGEERAKGNILERFSAQQFPDLHSELNLSSLELGDSALYFCASSWGRSSGANVLTFGAGSRLTVL.